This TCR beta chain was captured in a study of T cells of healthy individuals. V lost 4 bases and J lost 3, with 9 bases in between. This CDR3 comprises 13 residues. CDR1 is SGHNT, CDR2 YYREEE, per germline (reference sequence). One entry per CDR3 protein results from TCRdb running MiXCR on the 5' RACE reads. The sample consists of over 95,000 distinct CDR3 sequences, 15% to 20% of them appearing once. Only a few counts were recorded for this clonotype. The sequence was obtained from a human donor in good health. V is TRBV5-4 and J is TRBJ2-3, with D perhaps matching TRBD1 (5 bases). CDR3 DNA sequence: TGTGCCAGCAGCCCCCGACAGACAGATACGCAGTATTTT. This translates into CASSPRQTDTQYF.